The next 20 T cell receptor beta chains were all read from a single sample in a study of spatial heterogeneity in lung cancer (dated 2019 in TCRdb). This specimen's time point label, interpreted: sample taken at primary tumor resection. Receptor amplification or capture employed 5' RACE. The instrument given in TCRdb is NextSeq 500. The public reads were run again by TCRdb, first through fastp at Q25 and then through MiXCR, and only productive beta chains were kept. Each record represents a unique CDR3 protein, reported with the most common genes and DNA among its rows. For this sample there are 20,000 to 25,000 distinct CDR3 sequences; 4.5% to 5.5% appear just once. 7.4% of the sample is taken by the ten largest. The input for sequencing was PBMCs, taken at surgery. All receptors derive from a male donor with early-stage non-small cell lung cancer.

The chain couples TRBV6-5 to TRBJ2-3; weak D call: TRBD2 (6 bases). Trimming stripped 3 bases from V and 5 bases from J, with 15 bases between. Germline CDR1 and CDR2: MNHEY and SVGAGI. This CDR3 region has 15 residues. The CDR3 reads CASSYAGRSGDTQYF. CDR3 sequence (DNA): TGTGCCAGCAGTTATGCAGGGAGGTCGGGAGATACGCAGTATTTT.

This clonotype has a count of ten or more. The V and J genes are TRBV12-3 or TRBV12-4 and TRBJ2-3; 9 nucleotides agree with TRBD2. The CDR3 length is 20 residues. The V gene end was trimmed by 8 bases and the J gene end by 1 base; junction bases not matched to a gene: 22. CDR3 in amino acids: CASSFRRGTSGSLGTDTQYF. CDR3 DNA sequence: TGTGCCAGCTCCTTTCGGAGAGGAACTAGCGGGTCCCTGGGCACAGATACGCAGTATTTT.

Ten or more counts support this clonotype. The chain is built from TRBV4-3 and TRBJ2-1; a weak D match, TRBD1 (6 bases). Trimming removed 3 bases at V and 8 bases at J, with 20 bases between. This CDR3 comprises 16 residues. The germline V gene has CDR1 LGHNA and CDR2 YSLEER. The CDR3 DNA reads TGCGCCAGCAGCCAGCTGAGGGGGTGGGCGGCCGATGAGCAGTTCTTC. It is translated as CASSQLRGWAADEQFF.

Ten or more counts support this clonotype. The chain has TRBV5-1 and TRBJ1-3; possibly TRBD1 for D (5 bases). This CDR3 is built from 14 residues. Trimming took 0 bases from V and 4 from J, leaving 8 bases between them. CDR1 and CDR2 (germline): SGHRS, YFSETQ. The CDR3: CASSLAGSGNTIYF. The CDR3 nucleotides read TGCGCCAGCAGCTTGGCAGGGTCGGGAAACACCATATATTTT.

J is TRBJ2-1 and V is TRBV6-6, with D perhaps matching TRBD2 (7 bases). Germline-derived CDR1 and CDR2 are MNHNY and SVGAGI (reference sequence). V lost 5 bases and J 3 bases, leaving 14 bases between the germline ends. The length of the CDR3 is 15 residues. CDR3 coding DNA: TGTGCCAGCAGTAGGGGGGGGAGCGGCTACAATGAGCAGTTCTTC. Protein: CASSRGGSGYNEQFF.

This clonotype was picked up a small number of times. One base away lies a much larger clone, so this may be a sequencing read error. The rearrangement links TRBV30 to TRBJ2-2, with D perhaps matching TRBD1 or TRBD2 (5 bases each). Germline V lookup: CDR1 GTSNPN, CDR2 SVGIG (reference sequence). The CDR3 loop spans 14 amino acids. The DNA of the CDR3 is TGTGTCTCCTCCCGAGGGGCGAACACCGGGGAGCTGTTTTTT. This translates into CVSSRGANTGELFF. Variable domain in full (rest from reference TRBV30 and TRBJ2-2): SQTIHQWPATLVQPVGSPLSLECTVEGTSNPNLYWYRQAAGRGLQLLFYSVGIGQISSEVPQNLSASRPQDRQFILSSKKLLLSDSGFYLCVSSRGANTGELFFGEGSRLTVL.

The chain uses TRBV2 and TRBJ2-7; possible D gene TRBD1, 8 bases. This CDR3 has 15 residues. In germline, CDR1 is SNHLY, CDR2 FYNNEI. Trimming shortened V by 7 bases and J by 2 bases, and 18 bases separated the two germline ends. The CDR3 coding sequence is TGTGCCAGCATGGGAGGGGGGACAGGAGCCTACGAGCAGTACTTC. It translates to CASMGGGTGAYEQYF.

This clonotype was seen ten or more times. The junction and the germline gene differ at one end; a read error may be behind it. The rearrangement links TRBV7-7 to TRBJ2-1; 9 bases are a match to TRBD1. This CDR3 is built from 13 residues. Germline loops: CDR1 SSHAT, CDR2 FNYEAQ (reference sequence). The CDR3 bases are TGTGCTAGCAGCCGGGACAGGGCCAATGAGCAGTTCTTC. It translates to CASSRDRANEQFF.

This clonotype has a count of ten or more. The rearrangement uses TRBV19 and TRBJ2-7, with TRBD1 matching over 8 bases. Germline CDR1 LNHDA, CDR2 SQIVND (reference sequence). V dropped 5 bases and J dropped 3; count of bases not matched to a gene: 3. This CDR3 is 13 amino acids long. The CDR3 DNA follows: TGTGCCAGTAGTCCAGGGGGCGGCTACGAGCAGTACTTC. The encoded protein is CASSPGGGYEQYF. The whole variable domain, remainder taken from reference TRBV19 and TRBJ2-7, is DGGITQSPKYLFRKEGQNVTLSCEQNLNHDAMYWYRQDPGQGLRLIYYSQIVNDFQKGDIAEGYSVSREKKESFPLTVTSAQKNPTAFYLCASSPGGGYEQYFGPGTRLTVT.

The V gene is TRBV11-2, the J gene TRBJ2-3; TRBD2 might be the D (6 bases). The CDR3 length is 14 residues. Germline V gene sequence: CDR1 SGHAT, CDR2 FQNNGV. Trimming took 3 bases from V and 2 from J, leaving 9 bases between them. The CDR3 nucleotides read TGTGCCAGCAGCTTCTCTAGCGTCACAGATACGCAGTATTTT. The encoded protein is CASSFSSVTDTQYF.

This clonotype was observed a handful of times. The chain employs TRBV4-2 and TRBJ2-7, with D perhaps matching TRBD1 or TRBD2 (5 bases each). The CDR3 contains 13 residues. Per germline, CDR1 LGHNA and CDR2 YNFKEQ. With 0 bases removed from V and 7 bases from J, the gap between germline ends came to 10 bases. CDR3: CASSQEVWGEQYF. The CDR3 DNA sequence: TGTGCCAGCAGCCAAGAAGTCTGGGGGGAGCAGTACTTC.

This chain joins TRBV29-1 and TRBJ2-7, with D perhaps TRBD1 (6 bases). Germline lookup yields CDR1 SQVTM and CDR2 ANQGSEA. This CDR3 spans 14 amino acids. Deletions cut 4 bases from V and 0 bases from J, with 13 bases between. The CDR3 sequence: CSVAGTKDSYEQYF. CDR3 sequence (DNA): TGCAGCGTTGCCGGGACAAAGGACTCCTACGAGCAGTACTTC.

This clonotype was counted ten times or more. The V and J genes are TRBV6-6 and TRBJ1-2; 8 bases agree with TRBD1. The CDR3 length is 16 residues. Losses at the gene ends were 7 bases for V and 0 bases for J; bases not matched to a gene: 10. Germline CDR1 reads MNHNY; CDR2 reads SVGAGI (reference sequence). CDR3 protein: CASTNRGDDTNYGYTF. In DNA, the CDR3 is TGTGCCAGCACTAACAGGGGGGACGATACTAACTATGGCTACACCTTC.

This clonotype was seen repeatedly, ten times or more. This chain uses TRBV5-4 with TRBJ2-7; D is undetermined. This CDR3 is built from 15 residues. Looked up from germline, CDR1 is SGHNT and CDR2 is YYREEE (reference sequence). V was trimmed by 0 bases and J by 5 bases, leaving 15 bases between them. CDR3 bases: TGTGCCAGCAGCTTGGAGGGTCGCAGAGTGGACGAGCAGTACTTC. This codes for CASSLEGRRVDEQYF.

This clonotype was seen many times. The chain employs TRBV12-3 or TRBV12-4 and TRBJ2-1; 13 positions agree with TRBD2. J gave up 5 bases and V 5 bases, and 6 bases lay outside the gene matches. This CDR3 is built from 16 residues. CDR3 amino acids: CASSPLLAGGHNEQFF. CDR3 bases: TGTGCCAGCAGTCCTCTACTAGCGGGGGGGCACAATGAGCAGTTCTTC.

By share, this clonotype counts as medium-sized (0.01 to 0.1%). V and J are TRBV2 and TRBJ1-2, with a weak D call TRBD1 (6 bases). The CDR3 length is 16 residues. V was pared by 2 bases and J by 6 bases, with 19 bases between. Germline CDR1 is SNHLY and CDR2 is FYNNEI. The CDR3, as DNA: TGTGCCAGCAGTGAATTGTTCGGACAGACCAAAAATGGCTACACCTTC. This sequence encodes CASSELFGQTKNGYTF.

This clonotype was observed at least ten times. The chain couples TRBV3-1 to TRBJ1-2; D unclear. The V end was cut by 4 bases, the J end by 8 bases, with 14 bases between. Germline lookup yields CDR1 LGHDT and CDR2 YNNKEL (reference sequence). The CDR3 sequence is 13 residues long. CDR3 DNA sequence: TGTGCCAGCAGCCTTCCGGGCCCCAAGGGCTACACCTTC. As protein: CASSLPGPKGYTF.

A few counts support this clonotype. V and J are TRBV7-2 and TRBJ2-7; the match to TRBD1 covers 7 bases. V lost 1 base, J lost 7 bases, and 7 bases stayed unmatched. Germline lookup yields CDR1 SGHTA and CDR2 FQGNSA. This CDR3 has 14 amino acids. The CDR3 reads CASSLEGALLEQYF. In nucleotides, the CDR3 is TGTGCCAGCAGCTTAGAGGGGGCCCTCCTGGAGCAGTACTTC.

This clonotype occurred many times. V and J are TRBV28 and TRBJ2-5, with D unclear. Germline-derived CDR1 and CDR2 are MDHEN and SYDVKM. The V end was cut by 5 bases, the J end by 5 bases, with 6 bases between. CDR3 length: 11 residues. CDR3 nucleotides: TGTGCCAGCAGTGCCCTGGAGACCCAGTACTTC. It is translated as CASSALETQYF.

This clonotype was observed many times. The V and J genes are TRBV7-9 and TRBJ1-5; TRBD1 matches 9 bases. J was trimmed by 6 bases and V by 5 bases; bases with no gene match: 20. This CDR3 region has 19 residues. CDR1 is SEHNR and CDR2 is FQNEAQ in the germline V gene (reference sequence). The CDR3 is CASSPVPGTGNYISQPQHF. DNA of the CDR3: TGTGCCAGCAGCCCCGTCCCCGGGACAGGGAACTACATATCTCAGCCCCAGCATTTT.